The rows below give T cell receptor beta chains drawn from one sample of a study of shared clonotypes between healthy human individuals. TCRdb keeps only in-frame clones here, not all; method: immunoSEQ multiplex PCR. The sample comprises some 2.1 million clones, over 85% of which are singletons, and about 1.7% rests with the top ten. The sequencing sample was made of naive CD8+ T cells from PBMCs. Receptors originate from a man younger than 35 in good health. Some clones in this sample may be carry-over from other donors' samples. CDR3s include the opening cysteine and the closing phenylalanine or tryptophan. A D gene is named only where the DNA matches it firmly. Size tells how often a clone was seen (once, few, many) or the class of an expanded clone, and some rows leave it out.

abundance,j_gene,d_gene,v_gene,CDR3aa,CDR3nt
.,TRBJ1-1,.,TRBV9,CASSVGGLGNTEAFF,TGTGCCAGCAGCGTAGGGGGGCTTGGAAACACTGAAGCTTTCTTT
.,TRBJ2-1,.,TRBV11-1,CASSSEGVVKRSNEQFF,TGTGCCAGCAGCTCCGAGGGTGTCGTTAAGCGGTCCAATGAGCAGTTCTTC
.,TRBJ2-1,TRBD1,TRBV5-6,CASSRRQGINEQFF,TGTGCCAGCAGCCGTCGACAGGGAATAAATGAGCAGTTCTTC
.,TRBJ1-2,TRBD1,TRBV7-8,CASSLGRDRVYGYTF,TGTGCCAGCAGCTTAGGCCGGGACAGGGTCTATGGCTACACCTTC
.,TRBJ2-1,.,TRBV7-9,CASQRGSGSYNEQFF,TGTGCCAGCCAGAGGGGTAGCGGTTCCTACAATGAGCAGTTCTTC
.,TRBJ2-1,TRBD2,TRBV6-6,CASRARLAGGHNEQFF,TGTGCCAGCAGGGCTAGACTAGCGGGAGGACACAATGAGCAGTTCTTC
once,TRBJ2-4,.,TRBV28,CASSAKNIQYF,TGTGCCTCTTCGGCCAAAAACATTCAGTACTTC
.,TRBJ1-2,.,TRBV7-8,CASSITDVGVSNYGYTF,TGTGCCAGCAGCATTACAGATGTGGGGGTATCTAACTATGGCTACACCTTC
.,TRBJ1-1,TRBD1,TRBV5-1,CASSLNPDRATDTEAFF,TGCGCCAGCAGCTTAAACCCCGACAGGGCAACGGACACTGAAGCTTTCTTT
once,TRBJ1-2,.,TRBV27,CASSPMGSGGYTF,TGTGCCAGCAGTCCAATGGGATCGGGGGGCTACACCTTC